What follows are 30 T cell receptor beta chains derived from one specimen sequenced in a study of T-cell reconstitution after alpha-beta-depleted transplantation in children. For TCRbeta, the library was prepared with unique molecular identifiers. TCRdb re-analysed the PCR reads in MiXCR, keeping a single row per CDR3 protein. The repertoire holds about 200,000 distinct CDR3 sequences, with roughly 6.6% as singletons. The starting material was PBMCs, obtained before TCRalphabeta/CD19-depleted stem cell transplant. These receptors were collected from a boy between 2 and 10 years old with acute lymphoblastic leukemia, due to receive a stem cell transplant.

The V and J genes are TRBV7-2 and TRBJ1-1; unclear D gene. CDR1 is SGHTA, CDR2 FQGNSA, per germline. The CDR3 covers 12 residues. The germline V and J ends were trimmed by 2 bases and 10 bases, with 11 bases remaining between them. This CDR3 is CASSLNVGSAFF. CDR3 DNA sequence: TGTGCCAGCAGCTTAAATGTAGGGTCAGCTTTCTTT.

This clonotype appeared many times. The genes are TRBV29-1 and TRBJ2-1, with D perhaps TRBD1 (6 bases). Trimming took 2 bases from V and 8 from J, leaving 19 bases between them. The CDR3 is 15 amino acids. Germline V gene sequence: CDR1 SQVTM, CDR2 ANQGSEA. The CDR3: CSVESAGDGVDEQFF. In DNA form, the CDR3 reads TGCAGCGTTGAATCTGCAGGGGATGGGGTGGATGAGCAGTTCTTC.

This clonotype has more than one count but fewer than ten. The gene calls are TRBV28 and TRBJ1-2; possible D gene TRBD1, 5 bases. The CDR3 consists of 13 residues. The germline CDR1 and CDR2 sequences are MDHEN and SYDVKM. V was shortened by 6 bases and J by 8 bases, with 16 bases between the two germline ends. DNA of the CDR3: TGTGCCAGCAGGCCCGGGACCTCTACGGGCTACACCTTC. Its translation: CASRPGTSTGYTF.

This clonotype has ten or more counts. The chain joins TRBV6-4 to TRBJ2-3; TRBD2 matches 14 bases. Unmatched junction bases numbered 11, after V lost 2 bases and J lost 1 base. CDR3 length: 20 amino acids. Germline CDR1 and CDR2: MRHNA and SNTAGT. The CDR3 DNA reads TGTGCCAGCAGTGACACGGGACTAGCGGGAGTGCCACTGCGCACAGATACGCAGTATTTT. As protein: CASSDTGLAGVPLRTDTQYF.

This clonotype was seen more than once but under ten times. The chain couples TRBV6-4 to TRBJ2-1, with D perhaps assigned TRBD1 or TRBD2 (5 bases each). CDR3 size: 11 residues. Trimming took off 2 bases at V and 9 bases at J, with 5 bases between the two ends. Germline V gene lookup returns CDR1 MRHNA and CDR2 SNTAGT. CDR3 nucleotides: TGTGCCAGCAGTGACGGGGGTGAGCAGTTCTTC. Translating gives CASSDGGEQFF.

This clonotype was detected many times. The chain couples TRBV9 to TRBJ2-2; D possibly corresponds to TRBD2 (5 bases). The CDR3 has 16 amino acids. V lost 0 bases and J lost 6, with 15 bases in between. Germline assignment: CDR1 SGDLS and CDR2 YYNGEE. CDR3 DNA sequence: TGTGCCAGCAGCGTAGACAGCCTGGAGGTCGCCGGGGAGCTGTTTTTT. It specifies CASSVDSLEVAGELFF.

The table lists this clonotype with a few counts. As DNA, the CDR3 is TGTGCCAGCAGCCTCGGACTAGCGGGGGGTAGCTCCTACGAGCAGTACTTC. This translates into CASSLGLAGGSSYEQYF. The V call is TRBV6-1, the J call TRBJ2-7; 14 nucleotides match TRBD2. Germline CDR1 and CDR2: MNHNS and SASEGT. The CDR3 has 17 amino acids. V trimming: 6 bases; J trimming: 0 bases; junction bases outside the gene matches: 7.

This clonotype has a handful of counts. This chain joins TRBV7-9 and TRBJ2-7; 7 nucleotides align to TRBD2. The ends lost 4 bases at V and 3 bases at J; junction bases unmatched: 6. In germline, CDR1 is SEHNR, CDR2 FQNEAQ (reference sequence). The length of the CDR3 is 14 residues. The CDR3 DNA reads TGTGCCAGCAGCTGGGAGGGAAACTACTACGAGCAGTACTTC. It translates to CASSWEGNYYEQYF.

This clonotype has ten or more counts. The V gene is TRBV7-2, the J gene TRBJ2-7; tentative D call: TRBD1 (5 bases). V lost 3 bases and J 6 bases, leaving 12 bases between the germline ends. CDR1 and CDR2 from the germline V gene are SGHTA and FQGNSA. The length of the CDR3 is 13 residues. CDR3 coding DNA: TGTGCCAGCAGCTTCCAGGGATCGGGCGAGCAGTACTTC. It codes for CASSFQGSGEQYF.

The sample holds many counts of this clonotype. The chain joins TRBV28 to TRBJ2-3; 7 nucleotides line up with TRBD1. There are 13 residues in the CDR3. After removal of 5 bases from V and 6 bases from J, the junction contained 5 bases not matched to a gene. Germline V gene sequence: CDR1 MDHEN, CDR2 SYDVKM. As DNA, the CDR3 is TGTGCCAGCAGTCTCGACAGGGCCGATACGCAGTATTTT. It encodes CASSLDRADTQYF.

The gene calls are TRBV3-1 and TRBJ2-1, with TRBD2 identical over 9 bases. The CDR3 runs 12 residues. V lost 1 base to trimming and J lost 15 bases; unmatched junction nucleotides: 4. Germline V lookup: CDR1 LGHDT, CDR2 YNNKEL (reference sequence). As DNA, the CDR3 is TGTGCCAGCAGCCAAGTGGTAGCGGGAGTGTTCTTC. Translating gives CASSQVVAGVFF.

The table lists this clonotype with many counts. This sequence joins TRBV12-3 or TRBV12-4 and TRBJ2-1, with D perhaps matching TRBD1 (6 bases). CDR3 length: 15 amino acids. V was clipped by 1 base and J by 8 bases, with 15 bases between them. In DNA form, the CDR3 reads TGTGCCAGCAGTTTAGTAGGTCAGGGGACCTATGAGCAGTTCTTC. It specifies CASSLVGQGTYEQFF.

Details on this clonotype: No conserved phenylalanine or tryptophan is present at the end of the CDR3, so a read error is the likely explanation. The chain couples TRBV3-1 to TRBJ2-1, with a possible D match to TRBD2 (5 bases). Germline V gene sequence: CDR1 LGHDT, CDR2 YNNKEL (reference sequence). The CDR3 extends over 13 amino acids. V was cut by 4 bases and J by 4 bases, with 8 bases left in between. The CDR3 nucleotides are TGTGCCAGCAGCCCCCGGGGTTACAATGAGCAGTTCTGC. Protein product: CASSPRGYNEQFC.

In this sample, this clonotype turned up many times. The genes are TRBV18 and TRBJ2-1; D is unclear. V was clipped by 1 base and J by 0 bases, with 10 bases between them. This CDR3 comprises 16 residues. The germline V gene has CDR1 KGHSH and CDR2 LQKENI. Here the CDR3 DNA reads TGTGCCAGCTCACCACTCTCGGATATCTCCTACAATGAGCAGTTCTTC. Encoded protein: CASSPLSDISYNEQFF.

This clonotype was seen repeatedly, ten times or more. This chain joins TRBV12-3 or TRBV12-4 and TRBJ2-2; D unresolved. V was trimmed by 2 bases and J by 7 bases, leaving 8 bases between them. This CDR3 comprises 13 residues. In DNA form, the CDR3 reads TGTGCCAGCAGTTTATTTGCAGGCGGGGAGCTGTTTTTT. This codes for CASSLFAGGELFF.

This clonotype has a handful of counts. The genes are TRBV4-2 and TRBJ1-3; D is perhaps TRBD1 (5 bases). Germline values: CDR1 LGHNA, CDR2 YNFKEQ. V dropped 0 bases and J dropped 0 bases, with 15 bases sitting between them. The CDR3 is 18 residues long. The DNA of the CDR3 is TGTGCCAGCAGCCAAGAGGCCGGGACCGCGAGCTCTGGAAACACCATATATTTT. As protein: CASSQEAGTASSGNTIYF.

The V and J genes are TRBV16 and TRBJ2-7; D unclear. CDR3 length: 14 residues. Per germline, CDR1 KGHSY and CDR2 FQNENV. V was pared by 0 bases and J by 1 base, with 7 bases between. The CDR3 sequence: CASSQSAASYEQYF. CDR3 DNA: TGTGCCAGCAGCCAATCGGCGGCGTCCTACGAGCAGTACTTC. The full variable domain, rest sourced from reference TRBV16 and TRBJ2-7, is GEEVAQTPKHLVRGEGQKAKLYCAPIKGHSYVFWYQQVLKNEFKFLISFQNENVFDETGMPKERFSAKCLPNSPCSLEIQATKLEDSAVYFCASSQSAASYEQYFGPGTRLTVT.

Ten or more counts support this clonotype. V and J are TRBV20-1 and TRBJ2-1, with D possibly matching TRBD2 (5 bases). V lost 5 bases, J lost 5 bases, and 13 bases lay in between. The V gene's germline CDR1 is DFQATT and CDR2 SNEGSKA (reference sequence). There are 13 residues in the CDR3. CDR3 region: CSASSGLDNEQFF. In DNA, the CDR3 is TGCAGTGCTTCCTCTGGACTTGACAATGAGCAGTTCTTC.

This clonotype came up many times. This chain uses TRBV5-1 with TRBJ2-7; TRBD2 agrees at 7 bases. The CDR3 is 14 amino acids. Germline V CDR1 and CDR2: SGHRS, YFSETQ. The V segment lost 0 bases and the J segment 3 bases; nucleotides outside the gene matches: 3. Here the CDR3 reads CASSLAERGYEQYF. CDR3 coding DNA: TGCGCCAGCAGCTTGGCCGAGCGGGGCTACGAGCAGTACTTC.

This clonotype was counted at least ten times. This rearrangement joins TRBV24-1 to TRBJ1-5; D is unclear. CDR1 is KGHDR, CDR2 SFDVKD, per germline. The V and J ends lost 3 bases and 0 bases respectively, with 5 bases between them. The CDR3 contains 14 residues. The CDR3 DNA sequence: TGTGCCACCAGTGATGGGTATAGCAATCAGCCCCAGCATTTT. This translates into CATSDGYSNQPQHF.

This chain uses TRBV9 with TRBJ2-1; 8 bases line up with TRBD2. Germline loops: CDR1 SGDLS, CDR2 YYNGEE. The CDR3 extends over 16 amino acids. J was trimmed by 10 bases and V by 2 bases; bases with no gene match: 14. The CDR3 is CASSVGREGPRREQFF. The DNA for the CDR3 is TGTGCCAGCAGCGTGGGTCGGGAGGGCCCTAGAAGGGAGCAGTTCTTC.

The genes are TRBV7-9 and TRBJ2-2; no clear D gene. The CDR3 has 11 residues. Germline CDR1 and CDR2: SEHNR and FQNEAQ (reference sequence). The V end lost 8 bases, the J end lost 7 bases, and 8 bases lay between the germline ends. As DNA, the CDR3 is TGTGCCAGCGGAACCGTCGGGGAGCTGTTTTTT. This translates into CASGTVGELFF.

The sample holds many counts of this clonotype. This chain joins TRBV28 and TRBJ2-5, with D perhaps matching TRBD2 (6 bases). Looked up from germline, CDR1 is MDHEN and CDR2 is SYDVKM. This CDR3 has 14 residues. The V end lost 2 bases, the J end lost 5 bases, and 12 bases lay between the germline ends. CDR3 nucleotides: TGTGCCAGCAGTTTAGGCGGGGCGGAGGAGACCCAGTACTTC. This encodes CASSLGGAEETQYF.

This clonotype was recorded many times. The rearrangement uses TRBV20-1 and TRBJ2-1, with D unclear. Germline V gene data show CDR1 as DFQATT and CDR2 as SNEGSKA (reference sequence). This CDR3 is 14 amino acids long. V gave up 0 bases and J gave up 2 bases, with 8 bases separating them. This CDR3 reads CSAREGSPYNEQFF. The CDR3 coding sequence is TGCAGTGCTAGAGAAGGGTCCCCCTACAATGAGCAGTTCTTC.

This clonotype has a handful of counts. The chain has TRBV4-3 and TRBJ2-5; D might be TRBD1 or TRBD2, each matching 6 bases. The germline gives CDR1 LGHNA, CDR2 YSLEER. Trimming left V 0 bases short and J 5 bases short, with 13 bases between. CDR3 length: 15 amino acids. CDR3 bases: TGCGCCAGCAGCCAAGATAGGGGGGCCCCGGAGACCCAGTACTTC. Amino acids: CASSQDRGAPETQYF.

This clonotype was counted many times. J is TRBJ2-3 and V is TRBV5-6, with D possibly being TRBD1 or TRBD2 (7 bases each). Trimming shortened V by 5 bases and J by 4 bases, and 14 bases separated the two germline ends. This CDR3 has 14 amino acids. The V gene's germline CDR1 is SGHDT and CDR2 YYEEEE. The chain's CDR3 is CASRDSGGADTQYF. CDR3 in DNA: TGTGCCAGCAGAGACTCAGGGGGGGCAGATACGCAGTATTTT.

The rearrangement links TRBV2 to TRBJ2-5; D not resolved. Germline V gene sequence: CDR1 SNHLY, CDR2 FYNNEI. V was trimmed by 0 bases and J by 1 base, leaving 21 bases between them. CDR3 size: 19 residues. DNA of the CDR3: TGTGCCAGCAGTGAAGCCGCCATTCCCCGAAATGAGGCCCAAGAGACCCAGTACTTC. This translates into CASSEAAIPRNEAQETQYF.

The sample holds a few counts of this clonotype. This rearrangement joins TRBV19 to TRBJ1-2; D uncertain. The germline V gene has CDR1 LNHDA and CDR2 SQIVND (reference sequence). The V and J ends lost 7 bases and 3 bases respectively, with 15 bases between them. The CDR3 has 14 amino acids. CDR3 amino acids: CASNMGFADYGYTF. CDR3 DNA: TGTGCCAGTAACATGGGTTTCGCGGACTATGGCTACACCTTC.

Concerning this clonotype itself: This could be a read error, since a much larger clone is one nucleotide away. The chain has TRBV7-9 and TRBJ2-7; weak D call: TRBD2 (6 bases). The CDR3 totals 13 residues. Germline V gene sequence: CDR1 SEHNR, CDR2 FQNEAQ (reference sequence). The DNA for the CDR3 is TGTGCCAGCAGCTGGGACTCAAACTACGAGCTGTACTTC. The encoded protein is CASSWDSNYELYF.

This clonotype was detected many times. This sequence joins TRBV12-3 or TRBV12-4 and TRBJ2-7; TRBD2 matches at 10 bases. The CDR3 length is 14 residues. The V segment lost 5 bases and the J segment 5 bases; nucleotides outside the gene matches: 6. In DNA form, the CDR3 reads TGTGCCAGCAGTGAGCTAGCGGGAGCCGACGAGCAGTACTTC. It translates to CASSELAGADEQYF.